The 32 T cell receptor beta chains given below trace back to one sample, sequenced in a study of cytomegalovirus exposure and HLA in healthy donors (dated by TCRdb to the late 2010s). Library generation was performed with the immunoSEQ multiplex PCR assay. The multiplex PCR relied on a mix of 60 forward primers for TCR Vbeta segments and 13 reverse primers for TCR Jbeta segments. Held by TCRdb, this immuneACCESS table contains in-frame sequences only and omits some clones. Under half of the omission traces to an unresolved V gene where checked; the cause of the rest is unknown. In this sample the table shows 200,000 or so clones, approximately 85% of which occur a single time. The ten largest clones capture around 0.8% of the sample. The sequenced material came from PBMCs. The receptors shown here come from a woman aged 18-29 years in good health and CMV-seronegative.

In DNA form, the CDR3 reads TGTGCCTGGAGTGTCGGGGCAGATACGCAGTATTTT. It is translated as CAWSVGADTQYF. The V call is TRBV30, the J call TRBJ2-3, with TRBD2 as a possible D gene (5 bases). Germline-derived CDR1 and CDR2 are GTSNPN and SVGIG (reference sequence). V lost 0 bases and J 4 bases, leaving 5 bases between the germline ends. This CDR3 contains 12 residues.

This chain links TRBV6-1 with TRBJ2-7, with a weak D call TRBD1 (5 bases). CDR1 and CDR2 from the germline V gene are MNHNS and SASEGT. Trimming stripped 1 base from V and 4 bases from J, with 8 bases between. This CDR3 has 13 amino acids. The CDR3 protein is CASSEDRGYEQYF. CDR3 DNA sequence: TGTGCCAGCAGTGAAGATAGGGGTTACGAGCAGTACTTC.

This clone has more than one count but fewer than ten. The V and J genes are TRBV6-5 and TRBJ2-1; 8 bases agree with TRBD2. The junction had 2 bases not matched to a gene; V was cut back by 8 bases and J by 2 bases. Germline CDR1 reads MNHEY; CDR2 reads SVGAGI. The CDR3 sequence is 13 residues long. Here the CDR3 reads CASRGGTYNEQFF. The CDR3 DNA follows: TGTGCCAGCCGGGGGGGGACCTACAATGAGCAGTTCTTC.

V is TRBV29-1 and J is TRBJ1-2, with D unresolved. Trimming pared 0 bases from V and 1 base from J, leaving 9 bases between. Germline V gives CDR1 SQVTM, CDR2 ANQGSEA. This CDR3 region has 14 residues. The CDR3 bases are TGCAGCGTTGAAGATGGGAGAGGTAACTATGGCTACACCTTC. It translates to CSVEDGRGNYGYTF.

The chain links TRBV27 to TRBJ2-1; the match to TRBD2 covers 10 bases. From germline, CDR1 is MNHEY and CDR2 SMNVEV (reference sequence). V gave up 3 bases and J gave up 7 bases; unmatched junction bases: 6. The CDR3 is made up of 15 amino acids. CDR3 coding DNA: TGTGCCAGCAGTTTCGGTCTAGCGGGAGAGAATGAGCAGTTCTTC. Protein: CASSFGLAGENEQFF.

This rearrangement joins TRBV6-5 to TRBJ2-5; TRBD2 agrees at 11 bases. The assigned J gene may be wrong: the sequence end matches TRBJ2-7 better. Germline assignment: CDR1 MNHEY and CDR2 SVGAGI. This CDR3 spans 16 amino acids. This CDR3 reads CASSYGLLAGGYEQYF. The DNA for the CDR3 is TGTGCCAGCAGTTATGGGCTCCTAGCGGGAGGTTACGAGCAGTACTTC.

The chain has TRBV2 and TRBJ1-5; D is unresolved. The CDR3 extends over 16 amino acids. Germline V gives CDR1 SNHLY, CDR2 FYNNEI. Trimming stripped 7 bases from V and 0 bases from J, with 16 bases between. This CDR3 reads CASTKEQSDSNQPQHF. CDR3 bases: TGTGCCAGCACGAAGGAACAGTCGGATAGCAATCAGCCCCAGCATTTT.

The chain combines TRBV19 with TRBJ2-1; TRBD2 aligns across 10 bases. The CDR3 covers 17 residues. In germline, CDR1 is LNHDA, CDR2 SQIVND (reference sequence). The J segment lost 1 base and the V segment lost 5 bases, leaving 8 bases of the junction unmatched. In DNA form, the CDR3 reads TGTGCCAGTAGTGTCGCTCTAGCGGGAGCTTCCTACAATGAGCAGTTCTTC. Protein: CASSVALAGASYNEQFF.

This chain joins TRBV12-5 and TRBJ2-5, with a tentative D call TRBD1 (6 bases). Trimming removed 2 bases at V and 5 bases at J, with 12 bases between. Per germline, CDR1 LGHNT and CDR2 FRNRAP. The CDR3 extends over 14 amino acids. DNA for the CDR3: TGTGCTAGTGGTTTGCCAGGGGCATGGGAGACCCAGTACTTC. Its translation is CASGLPGAWETQYF.

This clone was counted between two and nine times. This chain uses TRBV6-5 with TRBJ1-1; a weak D match, TRBD1 (6 bases). CDR1 and CDR2 from the germline V gene are MNHEY and SVGAGI. This CDR3 spans 13 amino acids. Trimming pared 4 bases from V and 1 base from J, leaving 7 bases between. The DNA of the CDR3 is TGTGCCAGCAGTTCACAGGGGAACACTGAAGCTTTCTTT. Amino acids: CASSSQGNTEAFF.

The CDR3 region is CASSQGSTGELFF. For the CDR3, the DNA is TGTGCCAGCAGCCAGGGGAGTACCGGGGAGCTGTTTTTT. V and J are TRBV9 and TRBJ2-2; tentatively, D is TRBD1 (6 bases). The germline V gene has CDR1 SGDLS and CDR2 YYNGEE. Deletions cut 4 bases from V and 5 bases from J, with 9 bases between. The CDR3 runs to 13 residues.

CDR3 loop: CASSVGQAGEQYF. The CDR3 DNA sequence: TGTGCCAGCAGCGTGGGACAGGCGGGCGAGCAGTACTTC. J is TRBJ2-7 and V is TRBV9, with 8 bases fitting TRBD1. Losses at the gene ends were 2 bases for V and 6 bases for J; bases not matched to a gene: 4. This CDR3 contains 13 residues. CDR1 is SGDLS and CDR2 is YYNGEE in the germline V gene.

This clone was recorded only once. The V call is TRBV11-2, the J call TRBJ2-1; D is undetermined. This CDR3 has 11 residues. Trimming removed 5 bases from V and 6 bases from J, with 5 bases in between. Germline V lookup: CDR1 SGHAT, CDR2 FQNNGV. CDR3 region: CASSPTNEQFF. The CDR3 DNA follows: TGTGCCAGCAGCCCTACCAATGAGCAGTTCTTC. Using reference TRBV11-2 and TRBJ2-1 for the parts outside the CDR3, the full variable domain is EAGVAQSPRYKIIEKRQSVAFWCNPISGHATLYWYQQILGQGPKLLIQFQNNGVVDDSQLPKDRFSAERLKGVDSTLKIQPAKLEDSAVYLCASSPTNEQFFGPGTRLTVL.

As regards this clone: The germline gene is not matched at one end of the junction; a read error may be the cause. The chain has TRBV7-9 and TRBJ2-3; 8 nucleotides match TRBD2. From germline, CDR1 is SEHNR and CDR2 FQNEAQ (reference sequence). This CDR3 region has 15 residues. The CDR3 loop reads CASSLAGASTDTQYF. In nucleotides, the CDR3 is TGTGCCAGCAGCCTAGCGGGCGCTAGCACAGATACGCAGTATTTT.

The chain joins TRBV19 to TRBJ1-1, with D possibly being TRBD1 (6 bases). Trimming cost V 3 bases and J 0 bases, with 11 bases left between them. The length of the CDR3 is 15 residues. The germline gives CDR1 LNHDA, CDR2 SQIVND (reference sequence). DNA of the CDR3: TGTGCCAGTAGTATCGGGGGGCGCGTGAACACTGAAGCTTTCTTT. This codes for CASSIGGRVNTEAFF. The complete variable domain, with remaining parts taken from reference TRBV19 and TRBJ1-1, reads DGGITQSPKYLFRKEGQNVTLSCEQNLNHDAMYWYRQDPGQGLRLIYYSQIVNDFQKGDIAEGYSVSREKKESFPLTVTSAQKNPTAFYLCASSIGGRVNTEAFFGQGTRLTVV.

A few counts support this clone. V usage is TRBV5-6 and J usage is TRBJ1-5, with D possibly TRBD1 on 6 matching bases. V lost 0 bases and J lost 7, with 20 bases in between. The CDR3 sequence is 17 residues long. Germline V gene sequence: CDR1 SGHDT, CDR2 YYEEEE. The CDR3 sequence is CASSLAAGTPGGQPQHF. CDR3 nucleotide sequence: TGTGCCAGCAGCTTGGCGGCCGGGACACCCGGAGGACAGCCCCAGCATTTT.

The rearrangement uses TRBV7-9 and TRBJ1-1; TRBD1 matches 8 bases. CDR1 is SEHNR and CDR2 is FQNEAQ in the germline V gene (reference sequence). Losses at the gene ends were 1 base for V and 6 bases for J; bases not matched to a gene: 7. The CDR3 is 15 amino acids. DNA for the CDR3: TGTGCCAGCAGCTTAGTACCAGGGGGCACCCCTGAAGCTTTCTTT. Amino acid sequence: CASSLVPGGTPEAFF.

This clone was detected only once. This chain links TRBV19 with TRBJ2-5, with 8 bases lining up with TRBD1. The J call is in doubt because the DNA end fits TRBJ2-7 better. The germline gives CDR1 LNHDA, CDR2 SQIVND (reference sequence). The CDR3 runs to 15 residues. For the CDR3, the DNA is TGTGCCAGTAAAATTGGACAGGGAACCTCCTACGAGCAGTACTTC. Protein: CASKIGQGTSYEQYF.

The chain combines TRBV2 with TRBJ2-5; TRBD2 agrees at 11 bases. The V gene end was trimmed by 1 base and the J gene end by 11 bases; junction bases not matched to a gene: 12. Germline V gives CDR1 SNHLY, CDR2 FYNNEI. CDR3 size: 16 residues. CDR3 residues: CASSEEVAGGRSEQYF. In nucleotides, the CDR3 is TGTGCCAGCAGTGAAGAGGTAGCGGGAGGGAGAAGTGAGCAGTACTTC.

The chain combines TRBV30 with TRBJ2-2; TRBD1 might be the D (6 bases). This CDR3 contains 14 residues. CDR1 is GTSNPN and CDR2 is SVGIG in the germline V gene (reference sequence). V was trimmed by 5 bases and J by 4 bases, leaving 14 bases between them. CDR3 in amino acids: CAWARTAPTGELFF. As DNA, the CDR3 is TGTGCCTGGGCCCGGACAGCCCCCACCGGGGAGCTGTTTTTT.

The chain combines TRBV27 with TRBJ2-7; unclear D gene. CDR1 MNHEY and CDR2 SMNVEV come from the germline V gene (reference sequence). CDR3 size: 13 residues. V lost 6 bases and J lost 5, with 14 bases in between. The DNA for the CDR3 is TGTGCCAGCAGCTATAGATTTCGGGACGAGCAGTACTTC. It specifies CASSYRFRDEQYF.

The chain carries TRBV5-5 and TRBJ1-2; no definite D call. The CDR3 length is 13 residues. The ends were cut back, 2 bases at V and 7 bases at J, with 12 bases in the middle. The germline V gene has CDR1 SGHKS and CDR2 YYEKEE (reference sequence). The CDR3 DNA follows: TGTGCCAGCAGCTTCTCGGGAATCGGTGGCTACACCTTC. It codes for CASSFSGIGGYTF.

The V and J genes are TRBV10-2 and TRBJ2-7; TRBD2 agrees at 14 bases. The CDR3 extends over 18 amino acids. Looked up from germline, CDR1 is WSHSY and CDR2 is SAAADI. Trimming took 8 bases from V and 0 from J; bases not matched to a gene: 12. In DNA form, the CDR3 reads TGCGCCAGCCTATCCTCGCGACTAGCGGGAGGGAGCTCCTACGAGCAGTACTTC. Its protein product is CASLSSRLAGGSSYEQYF.

V gene TRBV5-6 combines with J gene TRBJ1-3, with 9 bases lining up with TRBD1. Unmatched junction bases numbered 3, after V lost 4 bases and J lost 7 bases. Looked up from germline, CDR1 is SGHDT and CDR2 is YYEEEE. This CDR3 is 13 amino acids long. The CDR3 nucleotides are TGTGCCAGCAGCCGGGACAGGGCCAACACCATATATTTT. It is translated as CASSRDRANTIYF. Full variable domain (rest looked up from reference TRBV5-6 and TRBJ1-3): DAGVTQSPTHLIKTRGQQVTLRCSPKSGHDTVSWYQQALGQGPQFIFQYYEEEERQRGNFPDRFSGHQFPNYSSELNVNALLLGDSALYLCASSRDRANTIYFGEGSWLTVV.

This rearrangement joins TRBV28 to TRBJ2-1; D is perhaps TRBD1 (6 bases). This CDR3 is built from 12 residues. Deletions cut 8 bases from V and 4 bases from J, with 9 bases between. Per the germline V gene, CDR1 is MDHEN and CDR2 is SYDVKM. This CDR3 is CASQGNYNEQFF. The DNA for the CDR3 is TGTGCCAGCCAGGGGAATTACAATGAGCAGTTCTTC. The full variable domain, its missing parts supplied by reference TRBV28 and TRBJ2-1, is DVKVTQSSRYLVKRTGEKVFLECVQDMDHENMFWYRQDPGLGLRLIYFSYDVKMKEKGDIPEGYSVSREKKERFSLILESASTNQTSMYLCASQGNYNEQFFGPGTRLTVL.

This chain links TRBV19 with TRBJ2-7, with D tentatively TRBD1 (6 bases). Germline lookup yields CDR1 LNHDA and CDR2 SQIVND (reference sequence). This CDR3 region has 16 residues. V lost 3 bases to trimming and J lost 3 bases, with 18 bases between them. The CDR3 reads CASSMRGGQGIYEQYF. The DNA for the CDR3 is TGTGCCAGTAGTATGAGAGGTGGGCAGGGGATCTACGAGCAGTACTTC.

This chain links TRBV12-5 with TRBJ2-5; perhaps TRBD2 as D (6 bases). The CDR3 is 17 residues long. Germline values: CDR1 LGHNT, CDR2 FRNRAP. V gave up 6 bases and J gave up 1 base, with 21 bases separating them. Here the CDR3 reads CASGPPGVGGFQETQYF. The CDR3 nucleotides are TGTGCTAGTGGCCCGCCCGGGGTCGGGGGTTTCCAAGAGACCCAGTACTTC.

The V call is TRBV14, the J call TRBJ2-1; TRBD1 might be the D (6 bases). Germline loops: CDR1 SGHDN, CDR2 FVKESK. The V and J ends lost 4 bases and 10 bases respectively, with 14 bases between them. This CDR3 comprises 13 residues. The CDR3 nucleotides read TGTGCCAGCAGCCCGACAGGATCCGGAGAGCAGTTCTTC. Translation gives CASSPTGSGEQFF.

CDR3 nucleotides: TGTGCCAGCAGTGAAAGTGGAGCGGGAGGGCCGGCAGGGGAGCAGTTCTTC. Its protein product is CASSESGAGGPAGEQFF. The chain employs TRBV6-1 and TRBJ2-1, with 10 bases matching TRBD2. Germline V gives CDR1 MNHNS, CDR2 SASEGT. The CDR3 is 17 residues long. V shed 2 bases, J shed 10 bases, and the junction held 14 bases outside the gene matches.

This chain connects TRBV2 to TRBJ1-1; TRBD1 matches at 7 bases. CDR1 is SNHLY and CDR2 is FYNNEI in the germline V gene. Trimming took 4 bases from V and 11 from J; bases not matched to a gene: 10. The CDR3 covers 13 residues. CDR3 loop: CASSVEGAGGAFF. CDR3 DNA sequence: TGTGCCAGCAGTGTAGAGGGGGCCGGAGGGGCTTTCTTT.

The V call is TRBV16, the J call TRBJ2-1; TRBD2 matches at 10 bases. There are 16 residues in the CDR3. V dropped 0 bases and J dropped 4; count of bases not matched to a gene: 3. Germline V lookup: CDR1 KGHSY, CDR2 FQNENV. The CDR3 sequence is CASSQSSAGGYNEQFF. CDR3 bases: TGTGCCAGCAGCCAATCGTCAGCGGGAGGGTACAATGAGCAGTTCTTC.

V is TRBV27 and J is TRBJ2-7; TRBD1 might be the D (6 bases). CDR1 and CDR2 from the germline V gene are MNHEY and SMNVEV (reference sequence). V was pared by 2 bases and J by 7 bases, with 15 bases between. CDR3 size: 14 residues. This CDR3 reads CASSLTVQGSEQYF. The CDR3 DNA sequence: TGTGCCAGCAGTTTAACGGTGCAGGGGTCAGAGCAGTACTTC.